The entry that follows covers one TCR beta chain sequence. Its target is not known. These data are taken from a study of T cells in Graves' hyperthyroidism and ophthalmopathy. Study background: Peripheral blood samples were taken at initial diagnosis, prior to any treatment.

Trimming cost V 6 bases and J 6 bases, with 11 bases left between them. This CDR3 is built from 13 residues. Study-wide results and limits: Most clonotypes expanded in thyroid above 0.001 were likewise present in blood.

TCR beta CDR3 region amplification was performed from RNA transcripts. A set of HTBI primers served as the primers for a first-round RT-PCR of the TCR CDR3. TCRdb reanalysed the multiplex PCR reads using MiXCR and keeps one entry per CDR3 protein. The sample contains over 350,000 distinct CDR3 sequences, 18% of which appear only once. Ophthalmopathy patients had moderate-to-severe active disease, CAS ≥3, NOSPECS ≥4, and disease duration under 3 months. Exclusions: uncontrolled infection, other autoimmune disease, pregnancy, lactation. V gene TRBV12-3 or TRBV12-4 combines with J gene TRBJ2-2; D is undetermined. This TCR was sampled from a man between 18 and 29 years old with Graves' ophthalmopathy. Sample: blood. The CDR3 here is CASSWQSAGELFF. CDR3 sequence (DNA): TGTGCCAGCAGCTGGCAGAGCGCCGGGGAGCTGTTTTTT.